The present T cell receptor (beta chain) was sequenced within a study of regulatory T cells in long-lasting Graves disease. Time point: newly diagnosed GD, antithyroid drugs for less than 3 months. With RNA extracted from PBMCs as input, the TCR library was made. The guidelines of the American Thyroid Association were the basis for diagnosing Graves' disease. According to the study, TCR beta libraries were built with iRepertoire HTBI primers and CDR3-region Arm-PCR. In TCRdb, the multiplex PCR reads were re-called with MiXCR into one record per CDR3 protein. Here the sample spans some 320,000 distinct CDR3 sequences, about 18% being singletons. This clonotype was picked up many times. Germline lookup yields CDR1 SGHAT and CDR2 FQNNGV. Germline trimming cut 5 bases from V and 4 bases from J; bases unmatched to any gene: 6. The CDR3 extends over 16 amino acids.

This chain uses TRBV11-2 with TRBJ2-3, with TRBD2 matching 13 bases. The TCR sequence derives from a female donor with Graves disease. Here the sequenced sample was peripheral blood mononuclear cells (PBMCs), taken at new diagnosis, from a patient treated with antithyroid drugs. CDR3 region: CASSEGLAGSPDTQYF. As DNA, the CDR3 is TGTGCCAGCAGCGAGGGACTAGCGGGATCCCCAGATACGCAGTATTTT.